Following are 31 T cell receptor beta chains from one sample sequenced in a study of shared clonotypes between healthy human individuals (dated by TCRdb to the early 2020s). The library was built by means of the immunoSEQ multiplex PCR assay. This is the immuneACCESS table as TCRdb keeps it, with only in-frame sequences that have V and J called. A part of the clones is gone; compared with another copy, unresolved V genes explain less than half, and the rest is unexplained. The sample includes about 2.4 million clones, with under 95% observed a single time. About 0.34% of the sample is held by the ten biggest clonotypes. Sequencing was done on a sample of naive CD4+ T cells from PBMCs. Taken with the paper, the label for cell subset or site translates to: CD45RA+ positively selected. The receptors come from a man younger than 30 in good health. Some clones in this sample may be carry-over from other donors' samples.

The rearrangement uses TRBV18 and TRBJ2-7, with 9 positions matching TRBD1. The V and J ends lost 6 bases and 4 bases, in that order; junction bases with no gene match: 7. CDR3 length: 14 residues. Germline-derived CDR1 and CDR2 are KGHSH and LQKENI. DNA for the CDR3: TGTGCCAGCTCGCCGCGGACAGGGGTGTACGAGCAGTACTTC. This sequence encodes CASSPRTGVYEQYF. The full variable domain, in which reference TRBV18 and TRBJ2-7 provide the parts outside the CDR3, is NAGVMQNPRHLVRRRGQEARLRCSPMKGHSHVYWYRQLPEEGLKFMVYLQKENIIDESGMPKERFSAEFPKEGPSILRIQQVVRGDSAAYFCASSPRTGVYEQYFGPGTRLTVT.

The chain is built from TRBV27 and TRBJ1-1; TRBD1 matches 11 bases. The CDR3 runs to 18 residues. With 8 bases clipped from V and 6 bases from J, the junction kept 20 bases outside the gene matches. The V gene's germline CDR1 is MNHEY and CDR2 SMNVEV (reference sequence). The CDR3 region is CASRYDRGGQGARAEAFF. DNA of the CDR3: TGTGCCAGCCGGTACGATCGGGGCGGACAGGGGGCGCGGGCTGAAGCTTTCTTT.

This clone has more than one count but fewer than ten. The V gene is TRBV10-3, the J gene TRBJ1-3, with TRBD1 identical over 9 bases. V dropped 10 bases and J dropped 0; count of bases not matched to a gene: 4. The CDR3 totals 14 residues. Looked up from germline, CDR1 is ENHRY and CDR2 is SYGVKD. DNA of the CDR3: TGTGCCAGCGGACAGGGGCACTCTGGAAACACCATATATTTT. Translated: CASGQGHSGNTIYF.

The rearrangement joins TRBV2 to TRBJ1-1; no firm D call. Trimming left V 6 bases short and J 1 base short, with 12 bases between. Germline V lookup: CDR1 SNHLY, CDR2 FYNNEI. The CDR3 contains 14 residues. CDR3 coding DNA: TGTGCCAGCAGCCTCCGGGCCGCGAACACTGAAGCTTTCTTT. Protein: CASSLRAANTEAFF.

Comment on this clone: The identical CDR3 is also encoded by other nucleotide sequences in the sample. The CDR3: CASSSNEKLFF. Written as DNA, the CDR3 is TGTGCCAGCAGCTCCAATGAAAAACTGTTTTTT. This chain links TRBV5-4 with TRBJ1-4, with D hard to call. Deletions cut 3 bases from V and 5 bases from J, with 2 bases between. Germline loops: CDR1 SGHNT, CDR2 YYREEE (reference sequence). There are 11 residues in the CDR3.

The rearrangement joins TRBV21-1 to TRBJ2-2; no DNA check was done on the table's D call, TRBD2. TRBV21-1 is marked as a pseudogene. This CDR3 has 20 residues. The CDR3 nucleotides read TGTGCCAGCAGCAAAACGGTGACTAGCGGGCCGGAAGCGAACACCGGGGAGCTGTTTTTT. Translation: CASSKTVTSGPEANTGELFF.

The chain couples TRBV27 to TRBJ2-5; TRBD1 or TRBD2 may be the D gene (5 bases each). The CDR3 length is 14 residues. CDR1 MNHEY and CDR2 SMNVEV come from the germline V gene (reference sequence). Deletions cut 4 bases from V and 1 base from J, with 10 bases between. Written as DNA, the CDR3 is TGTGCCAGCAGTTCCCGGGACGGCCAAGAGACCCAGTACTTC. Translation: CASSSRDGQETQYF.

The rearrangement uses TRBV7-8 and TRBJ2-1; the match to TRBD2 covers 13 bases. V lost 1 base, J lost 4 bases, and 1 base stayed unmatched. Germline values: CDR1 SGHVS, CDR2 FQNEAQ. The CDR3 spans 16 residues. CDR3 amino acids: CASSLGTSGGYNEQFF. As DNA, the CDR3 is TGTGCCAGCAGCTTAGGGACTAGCGGGGGATACAATGAGCAGTTCTTC.

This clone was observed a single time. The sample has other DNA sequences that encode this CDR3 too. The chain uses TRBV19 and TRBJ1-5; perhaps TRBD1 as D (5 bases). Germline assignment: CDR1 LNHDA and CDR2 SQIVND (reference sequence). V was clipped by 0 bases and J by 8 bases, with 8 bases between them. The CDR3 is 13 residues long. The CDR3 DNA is TGTGCCAGTAGTATAGAATGGGGGAAGCCCCAGCATTTT. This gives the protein CASSIEWGKPQHF.

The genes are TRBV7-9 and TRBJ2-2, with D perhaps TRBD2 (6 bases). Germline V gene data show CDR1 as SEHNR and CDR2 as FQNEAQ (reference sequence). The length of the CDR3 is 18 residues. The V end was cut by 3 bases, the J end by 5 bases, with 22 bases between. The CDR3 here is CASSLTSDLITGTGELFF. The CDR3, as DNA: TGTGCCAGCAGCTTGACTAGTGACTTGATCACGGGAACCGGGGAGCTGTTTTTT.

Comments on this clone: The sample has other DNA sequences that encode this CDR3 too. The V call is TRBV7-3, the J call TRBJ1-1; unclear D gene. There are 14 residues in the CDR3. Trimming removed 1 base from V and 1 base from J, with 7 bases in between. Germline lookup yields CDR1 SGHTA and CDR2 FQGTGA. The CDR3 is CASSLIAGNTEAFF. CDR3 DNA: TGTGCCAGCAGCTTAATAGCGGGGAACACTGAAGCTTTCTTT.

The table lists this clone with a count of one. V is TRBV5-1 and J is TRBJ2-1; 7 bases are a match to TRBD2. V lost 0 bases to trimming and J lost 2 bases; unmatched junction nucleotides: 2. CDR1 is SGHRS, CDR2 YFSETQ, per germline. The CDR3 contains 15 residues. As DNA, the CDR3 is TGCGCCAGCAGCTTGGCAGCGGGGACCTACAATGAGCAGTTCTTC. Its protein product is CASSLAAGTYNEQFF. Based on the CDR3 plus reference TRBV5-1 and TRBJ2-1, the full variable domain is KAGVTQTPRYLIKTRGQQVTLSCSPISGHRSVSWYQQTPGQGLQFLFEYFSETQRNKGNFPGRFSGRQFSNSRSEMNVSTLELGDSALYLCASSLAAGTYNEQFFGPGTRLTVL.

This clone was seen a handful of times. The CDR3 reads CASSLGQGWGYTF. Written as DNA, the CDR3 is TGTGCCAGCAGCTTAGGCCAGGGCTGGGGCTACACCTTC. The chain has TRBV7-9 and TRBJ1-2; the D gene is possibly TRBD1 (5 bases). Germline V lookup: CDR1 SEHNR, CDR2 FQNEAQ (reference sequence). The CDR3 loop spans 13 amino acids. Trimming shortened V by 1 base and J by 8 bases, and 11 bases separated the two germline ends.

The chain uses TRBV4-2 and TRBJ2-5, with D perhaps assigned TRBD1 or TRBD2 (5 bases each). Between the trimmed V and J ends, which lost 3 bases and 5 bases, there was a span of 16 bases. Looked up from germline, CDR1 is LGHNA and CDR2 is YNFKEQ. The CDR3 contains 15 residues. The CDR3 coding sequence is TGTGCCAGCAGCCAGAGGGGAGAAACCGTGGAGACCCAGTACTTC. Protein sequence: CASSQRGETVETQYF.

Written as DNA, the CDR3 is TGTGCCAGTACCCAAAGGGACAGGGGACAAGAGACCCAGTACTTC. Its translation: CASTQRDRGQETQYF. The genes are TRBV19 and TRBJ2-5; 10 bases agree with TRBD1. This CDR3 has 15 residues. CDR1 is LNHDA and CDR2 is SQIVND in the germline V gene (reference sequence). The trim removed 7 bases at V and 2 bases at J, leaving 7 bases unmatched.

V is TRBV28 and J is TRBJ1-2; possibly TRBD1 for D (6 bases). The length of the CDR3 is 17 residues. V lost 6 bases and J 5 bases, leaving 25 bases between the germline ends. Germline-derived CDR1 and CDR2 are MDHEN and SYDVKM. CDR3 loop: CASSLGGQWFTLYGYTF. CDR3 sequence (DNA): TGTGCCAGCAGCCTAGGCGGACAGTGGTTTACCCTTTATGGCTACACCTTC.

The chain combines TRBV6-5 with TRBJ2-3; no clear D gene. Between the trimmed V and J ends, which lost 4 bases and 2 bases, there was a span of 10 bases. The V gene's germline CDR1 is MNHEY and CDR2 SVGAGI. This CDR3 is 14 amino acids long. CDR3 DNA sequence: TGTGCCAGCAGTTTAAAACCAAACACAGATACGCAGTATTTT. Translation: CASSLKPNTDTQYF.

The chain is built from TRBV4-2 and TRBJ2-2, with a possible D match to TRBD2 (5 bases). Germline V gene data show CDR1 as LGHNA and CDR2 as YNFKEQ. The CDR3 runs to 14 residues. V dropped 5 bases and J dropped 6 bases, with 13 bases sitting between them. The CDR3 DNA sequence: TGTGCCAGCAGCGAGGGCCCCGGGGCCGGGGAGCTGTTTTTT. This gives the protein CASSEGPGAGELFF.

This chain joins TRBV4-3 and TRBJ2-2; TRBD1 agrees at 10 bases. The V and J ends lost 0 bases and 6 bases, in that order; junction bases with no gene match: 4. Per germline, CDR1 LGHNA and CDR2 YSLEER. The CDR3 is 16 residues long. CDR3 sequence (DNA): TGCGCCAGCAGCCAAGAGGGGACAGGGGTGGCCGGGGAGCTGTTTTTT. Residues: CASSQEGTGVAGELFF.

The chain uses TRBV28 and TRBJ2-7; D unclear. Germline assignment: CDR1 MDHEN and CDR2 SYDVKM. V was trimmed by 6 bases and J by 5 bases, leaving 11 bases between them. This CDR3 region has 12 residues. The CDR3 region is CASSPGIDEQYF. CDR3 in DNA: TGTGCCAGCAGCCCCGGAATCGACGAGCAGTACTTC.

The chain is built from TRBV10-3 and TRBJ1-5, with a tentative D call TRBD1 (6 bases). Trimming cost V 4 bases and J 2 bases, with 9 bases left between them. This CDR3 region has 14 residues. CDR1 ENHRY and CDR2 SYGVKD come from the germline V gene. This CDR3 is CAISVSGGNQPQHF. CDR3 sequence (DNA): TGTGCCATCAGTGTGTCAGGGGGCAATCAGCCCCAGCATTTT.

CDR3 DNA: TGTGCTAGTGCCCCAATTGGGGGTAATGAGCAGTTCTTC. Protein: CASAPIGGNEQFF. The rearrangement uses TRBV12-5 and TRBJ2-1; the D call may be TRBD1 or TRBD2 (5 bases each). CDR1 and CDR2 (germline): LGHNT, FRNRAP. V was pared by 7 bases and J by 7 bases, with 14 bases between. The CDR3 totals 13 residues.

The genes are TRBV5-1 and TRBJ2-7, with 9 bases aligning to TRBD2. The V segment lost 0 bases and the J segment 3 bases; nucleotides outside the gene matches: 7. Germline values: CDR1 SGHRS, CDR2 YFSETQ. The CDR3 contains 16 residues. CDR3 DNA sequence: TGCGCCAGCAGCTTGGCTCTTAGCGGGAGAAACTACGAGCAGTACTTC. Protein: CASSLALSGRNYEQYF.

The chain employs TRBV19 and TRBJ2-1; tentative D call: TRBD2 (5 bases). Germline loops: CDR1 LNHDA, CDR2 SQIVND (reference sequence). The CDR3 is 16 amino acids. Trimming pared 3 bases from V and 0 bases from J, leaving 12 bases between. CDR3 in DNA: TGTGCCAGTAGTATTACCAGCGGAGCCTCCTACAATGAGCAGTTCTTC. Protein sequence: CASSITSGASYNEQFF.

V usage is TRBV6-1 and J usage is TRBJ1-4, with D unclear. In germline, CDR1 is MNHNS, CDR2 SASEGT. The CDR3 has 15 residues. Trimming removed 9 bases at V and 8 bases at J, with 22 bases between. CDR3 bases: TGTGCCAGTTTTGCCCCCCATCAAACCGGGGAAAAACTGTTTTTT. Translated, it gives CASFAPHQTGEKLFF.

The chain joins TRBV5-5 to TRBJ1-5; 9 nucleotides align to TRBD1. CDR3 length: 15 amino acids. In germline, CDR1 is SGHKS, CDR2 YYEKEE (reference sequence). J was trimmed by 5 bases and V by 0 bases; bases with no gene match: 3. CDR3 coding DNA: TGTGCCAGCAGCTTGGCCGGGACAGGGTATCAGCCCCAGCATTTT. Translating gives CASSLAGTGYQPQHF.

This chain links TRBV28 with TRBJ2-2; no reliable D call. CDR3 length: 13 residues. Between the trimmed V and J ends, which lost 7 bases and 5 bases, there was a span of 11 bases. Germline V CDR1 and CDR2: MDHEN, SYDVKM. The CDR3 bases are TGTGCCAGCAACAACGCTCCTACCGGGGAGCTGTTTTTT. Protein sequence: CASNNAPTGELFF. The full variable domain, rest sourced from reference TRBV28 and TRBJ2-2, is DVKVTQSSRYLVKRTGEKVFLECVQDMDHENMFWYRQDPGLGLRLIYFSYDVKMKEKGDIPEGYSVSREKKERFSLILESASTNQTSMYLCASNNAPTGELFFGEGSRLTVL.

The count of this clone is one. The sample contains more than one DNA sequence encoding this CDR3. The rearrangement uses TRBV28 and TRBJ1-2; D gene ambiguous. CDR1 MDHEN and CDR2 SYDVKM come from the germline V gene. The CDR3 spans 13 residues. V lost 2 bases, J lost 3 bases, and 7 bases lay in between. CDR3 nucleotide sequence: TGTGCCAGCAGTTTAAGGTCGGACTATGGCTACACCTTC. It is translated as CASSLRSDYGYTF.

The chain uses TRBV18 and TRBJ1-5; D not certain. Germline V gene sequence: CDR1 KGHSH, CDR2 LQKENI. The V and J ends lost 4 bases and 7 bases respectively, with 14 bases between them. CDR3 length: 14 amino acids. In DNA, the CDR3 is TGTGCCAGCTCACGCGCGCCCAACGGGCAGCCCCAGCATTTT. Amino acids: CASSRAPNGQPQHF. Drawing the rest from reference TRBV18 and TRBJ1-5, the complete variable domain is NAGVMQNPRHLVRRRGQEARLRCSPMKGHSHVYWYRQLPEEGLKFMVYLQKENIIDESGMPKERFSAEFPKEGPSILRIQQVVRGDSAAYFCASSRAPNGQPQHFGDGTRLSIL.

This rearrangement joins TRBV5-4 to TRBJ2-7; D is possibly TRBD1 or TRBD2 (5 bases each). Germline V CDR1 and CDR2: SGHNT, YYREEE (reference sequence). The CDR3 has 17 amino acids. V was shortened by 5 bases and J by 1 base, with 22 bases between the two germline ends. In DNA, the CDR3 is TGTGCCAGCAGTTTAAAAAACCGGGACGTATCATCCTACGAGCAGTACTTC. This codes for CASSLKNRDVSSYEQYF. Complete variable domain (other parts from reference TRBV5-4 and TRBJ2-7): ETGVTQSPTHLIKTRGQQVTLRCSSQSGHNTVSWYQQALGQGPQFIFQYYREEENGRGNFPPRFSGLQFPNYSSELNVNALELDDSALYLCASSLKNRDVSSYEQYFGPGTRLTVT.

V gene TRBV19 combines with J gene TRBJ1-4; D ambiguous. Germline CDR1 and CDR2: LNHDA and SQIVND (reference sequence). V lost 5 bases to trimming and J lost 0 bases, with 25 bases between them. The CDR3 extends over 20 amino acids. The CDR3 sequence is CASSSRPGNKLDATNEKLFF. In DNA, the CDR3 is TGTGCCAGTAGTTCCCGGCCAGGCAATAAACTCGACGCAACTAATGAAAAACTGTTTTTT.